A single T cell receptor (beta chain) is shown here with its context. The source of the sample is a study of blood T cell repertoires in COVID-19. On the study more broadly: T cells, B-cell-depleted T cells, or PBMCs supplied cDNA or gDNA.

Generated by immunoSEQ multiplex PCR, the TCRdb table keeps only in-frame clones and is missing some. The sample lists approximately 400,000 clones; roughly nine tenths were seen once. V gave up 4 bases and J gave up 0 bases; unmatched junction bases: 6. Per the germline V gene, CDR1 is MNHEY and CDR2 is SVGAGI. This CDR3 comprises 16 residues. The chain recombines TRBV6-5 with TRBJ1-2; 9 bases agree with TRBD1. The sequence was obtained from a man aged 40-49 years with acute or convalescent COVID-19. Specimen: peripheral blood. The DNA for the CDR3 is TGTGCCAGCAGTTCCCTCGGACAGGGGTCTAACTATGGCTACACCTTC. It yields the protein CASSSLGQGSNYGYTF.